This TCR beta chain was captured in a study of blood T cell repertoires in COVID-19. Overall study: Sources were T cells, B-cell-depleted T cells, or PBMCs; the material itself was cDNA or gDNA.

Germline CDR1 is KGHSY and CDR2 is FQNENV. The V segment lost 4 bases and the J segment 8 bases; nucleotides outside the gene matches: 9. This CDR3 contains 15 residues. This clone was observed a single time. In the authors' workflow: Researchers report that nucleated cell counts were estimated from reference gene primer amplification. Generated by immunoSEQ multiplex PCR, the TCRdb table keeps only in-frame clones and is missing some. The DNA gave D and trimming, while V, J and clone size come from that table. Of 40,000 or so clones in the sample, approximately 79% were seen once. This clonotype was obtained from an older man with acute or convalescent COVID-19. Sequenced material: peripheral blood. The chain uses TRBV16 and TRBJ2-1; 9 nucleotides match TRBD1. CDR3 residues: CASSPPGQGRDEQFF. The CDR3 coding sequence is TGTGCCAGCAGCCCTCCGGGACAGGGCCGCGATGAGCAGTTCTTC.